These 17 T cell receptor beta chains were all obtained from the same sample, sequenced in a study of cytomegalovirus exposure and HLA in healthy donors. Primers: 60 Vbeta forward and 13 Jbeta reverse. Assay used: immunoSEQ multiplex PCR; TCRdb lists only in-frame clones, some missing. The data show 150,000 to 200,000 clones, around nine tenths seen once. The sample taken for sequencing was PBMCs. The receptors were gathered from a woman aged 30 to 39 in good health and CMV-seronegative.

The V and J genes are TRBV7-2 and TRBJ2-2; D may be TRBD2 (6 bases). Deletions cut 5 bases from V and 1 base from J, with 20 bases between. Per germline, CDR1 SGHTA and CDR2 FQGNSA. The CDR3 runs 18 residues. CDR3 region: CASSPRVVGGVNTGELFF. The CDR3 bases are TGTGCCAGCAGCCCAAGGGTTGTAGGCGGGGTGAACACCGGGGAGCTGTTTTTT.

The J gene is TRBJ2-2, the V gene TRBV7-8; 7 bases agree with TRBD2. The CDR3 totals 17 residues. J was trimmed by 2 bases and V by 0 bases; bases with no gene match: 6. In germline, CDR1 is SGHVS, CDR2 FQNEAQ. The CDR3 here is CASSLAGAGPNTGELFF. CDR3 nucleotides: TGTGCCAGCAGCTTAGCGGGAGCGGGGCCCAACACCGGGGAGCTGTTTTTT.

The genes are TRBV7-9 and TRBJ2-7, with 7 positions matching TRBD1. The CDR3 extends over 16 amino acids. The germline V gene has CDR1 SEHNR and CDR2 FQNEAQ (reference sequence). The V segment lost 1 base and the J segment 5 bases; nucleotides outside the gene matches: 11. CDR3 DNA sequence: TGTGCCAGCAGCTTAGTGGGGACAGCCCGGCGAAACGAGCAGTACTTC. Amino acid sequence: CASSLVGTARRNEQYF.

Concerning this clone itself: The sample holds other DNA sequences that translate to the same CDR3. The chain carries TRBV7-2 and TRBJ1-5; D is possibly TRBD1 (6 bases). V shed 5 bases and J shed 5 bases, with 16 bases lying between them. Germline values: CDR1 SGHTA, CDR2 FQGNSA. The CDR3 covers 15 residues. CDR3 protein: CASSPGGGRDQPQHF. The CDR3, as DNA: TGTGCCAGCAGCCCCGGCGGGGGGCGCGATCAGCCCCAGCATTTT.

This chain links TRBV20-1 with TRBJ1-2; D is unresolved. Between the trimmed V and J ends, which lost 3 bases and 8 bases, there was a span of 10 bases. Per germline, CDR1 DFQATT and CDR2 SNEGSKA (reference sequence). The CDR3 covers 11 residues. The CDR3 sequence is CSASVGMGYTF. In DNA, the CDR3 is TGCAGTGCTAGCGTCGGGATGGGCTACACCTTC.

This chain joins TRBV5-4 and TRBJ2-7, with TRBD2 matching over 8 bases. Looked up from germline, CDR1 is SGHNT and CDR2 is YYREEE (reference sequence). The CDR3 covers 15 residues. Germline trimming cut 1 base from V and 3 bases from J; bases unmatched to any gene: 6. Here the CDR3 reads CASSLRGGAVYEQYF. The DNA for the CDR3 is TGTGCCAGCAGCTTGCGGGGGGGAGCGGTCTACGAGCAGTACTTC.

The chain recombines TRBV27 with TRBJ1-5, with 8 nucleotides matching TRBD1. V was pared by 4 bases and J by 7 bases, with 6 bases of the junction left unmatched. The CDR3 has 14 residues. CDR1 MNHEY and CDR2 SMNVEV come from the germline V gene (reference sequence). CDR3 region: CASSSQGARQPQHF. CDR3 nucleotides: TGTGCCAGCAGTTCGCAGGGGGCACGCCAGCCCCAGCATTTT.

V and J are TRBV27 and TRBJ1-1; unclear D gene. The CDR3 contains 16 residues. V was cut by 5 bases and J by 4 bases, with 20 bases left in between. The germline V gene encodes CDR1 MNHEY and CDR2 SMNVEV (reference sequence). CDR3 residues: CASSPQRARGPTEAFF. The CDR3 DNA sequence: TGTGCCAGCAGTCCACAAAGGGCTCGAGGGCCCACTGAAGCTTTCTTT.

The chain links TRBV11-2 to TRBJ1-1; no clear D gene. CDR3 length equals 18 residues. CDR1 and CDR2 (germline): SGHAT, FQNNGV. Deletions cut 5 bases from V and 3 bases from J, with 25 bases between. The CDR3 here is CASSPRLVMGVLDTEAFF. The CDR3 DNA follows: TGTGCCAGCAGCCCGCGCCTTGTCATGGGCGTGTTGGACACTGAAGCTTTCTTT.

A remark on this clone: Other DNA variants within this sample encode the same CDR3. The rearrangement joins TRBV4-3 to TRBJ1-6, with no clear D. The CDR3 length is 17 residues. V shed 0 bases and J shed 0 bases, with 9 bases lying between them. Per germline, CDR1 LGHNA and CDR2 YSLEER. CDR3 protein: CASSQDSVSSYNSPLHF. The CDR3 nucleotides read TGCGCCAGCAGCCAAGATTCCGTGAGCTCCTATAATTCACCCCTCCACTTT.

J is TRBJ2-1 and V is TRBV7-3; a weak D match, TRBD2 (6 bases). The CDR3 length is 15 residues. CDR1 SGHTA and CDR2 FQGTGA come from the germline V gene. V was trimmed by 5 bases and J by 0 bases, leaving 11 bases between them. CDR3 region: CASSPYGSSYNEQFF. The CDR3 DNA reads TGTGCCAGCAGCCCCTACGGGAGCTCCTACAATGAGCAGTTCTTC.

The V gene is TRBV16, the J gene TRBJ1-1, with TRBD1 as a possible D gene (5 bases). The V gene's germline CDR1 is KGHSY and CDR2 FQNENV. This CDR3 is built from 15 residues. Trimming took off 1 base at V and 5 bases at J, with 14 bases between the two ends. In DNA form, the CDR3 reads TGTGCCAGCAGCCAATATGTAGCAGGGAATACTGAAGCTTTCTTT. Protein: CASSQYVAGNTEAFF.

The chain joins TRBV9 to TRBJ2-3; D unresolved. V was clipped by 0 bases and J by 3 bases, with 2 bases between them. This CDR3 is built from 12 residues. The germline gives CDR1 SGDLS, CDR2 YYNGEE. CDR3 protein: CASSVATDTQYF. The CDR3 DNA reads as TGTGCCAGCAGCGTAGCAACAGATACGCAGTATTTT. Filled out from reference TRBV9 and TRBJ2-3, the complete variable domain reads DSGVTQTPKHLITATGQRVTLRCSPRSGDLSVYWYQQSLDQGLQFLIQYYNGEERAKGNILERFSAQQFPDLHSELNLSSLELGDSALYFCASSVATDTQYFGPGTRLTVL.

As DNA, the CDR3 is TGTGCCAGCAGCTTCGGGACTAGCGGGAGGGATGAGCAGTTCTTC. Encoded protein: CASSFGTSGRDEQFF. The chain carries TRBV6-5 and TRBJ2-1; TRBD2 agrees at 16 bases. This CDR3 region has 15 residues. The V segment lost 6 bases and the J segment 8 bases; nucleotides outside the gene matches: 4. Germline-derived CDR1 and CDR2 are MNHEY and SVGAGI.

This clone was seen a few times. V is TRBV5-1 and J is TRBJ2-7; D might be TRBD1 (6 bases). Trimming shortened V by 3 bases and J by 2 bases, and 12 bases separated the two germline ends. Germline-derived CDR1 and CDR2 are SGHRS and YFSETQ. The CDR3 spans 14 residues. The CDR3: CASSSPQGTYEQYF. For the CDR3, the DNA is TGCGCCAGCAGCTCACCACAGGGCACCTACGAGCAGTACTTC.

This chain connects TRBV5-6 to TRBJ1-1; no definite D call. Looked up from germline, CDR1 is SGHDT and CDR2 is YYEEEE. Between the trimmed V and J ends, which lost 0 bases and 0 bases, there was a span of 6 bases. The CDR3 is made up of 14 amino acids. CDR3 in DNA: TGTGCCAGCAGCTTGGGACACGTGAACACTGAAGCTTTCTTT. It yields the protein CASSLGHVNTEAFF.

V gene TRBV2 combines with J gene TRBJ2-7; D is unclear. CDR3 length: 12 amino acids. Trimming left V 5 bases short and J 7 bases short, with 12 bases between. CDR1 and CDR2 (germline): SNHLY, FYNNEI. The CDR3 sequence is CASSRLDLEQYF. The CDR3 region has the DNA TGTGCCAGCAGTCGTTTAGATTTGGAGCAGTACTTC.